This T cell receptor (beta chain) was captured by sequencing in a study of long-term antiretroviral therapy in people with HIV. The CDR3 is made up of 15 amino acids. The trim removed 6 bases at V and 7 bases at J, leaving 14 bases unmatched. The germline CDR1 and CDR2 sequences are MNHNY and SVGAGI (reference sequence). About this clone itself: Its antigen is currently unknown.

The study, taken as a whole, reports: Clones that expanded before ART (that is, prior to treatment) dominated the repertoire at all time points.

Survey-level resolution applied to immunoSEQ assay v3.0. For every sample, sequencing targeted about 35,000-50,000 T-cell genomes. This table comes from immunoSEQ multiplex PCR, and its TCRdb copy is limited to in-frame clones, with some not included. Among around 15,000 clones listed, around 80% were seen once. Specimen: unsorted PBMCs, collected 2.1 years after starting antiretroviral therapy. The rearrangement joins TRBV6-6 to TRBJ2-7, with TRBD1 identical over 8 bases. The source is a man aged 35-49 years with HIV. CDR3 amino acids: CASSLGTGIYREQYF. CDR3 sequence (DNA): TGTGCCAGCAGCCTCGGGACAGGAATTTACAGAGAGCAGTACTTC.